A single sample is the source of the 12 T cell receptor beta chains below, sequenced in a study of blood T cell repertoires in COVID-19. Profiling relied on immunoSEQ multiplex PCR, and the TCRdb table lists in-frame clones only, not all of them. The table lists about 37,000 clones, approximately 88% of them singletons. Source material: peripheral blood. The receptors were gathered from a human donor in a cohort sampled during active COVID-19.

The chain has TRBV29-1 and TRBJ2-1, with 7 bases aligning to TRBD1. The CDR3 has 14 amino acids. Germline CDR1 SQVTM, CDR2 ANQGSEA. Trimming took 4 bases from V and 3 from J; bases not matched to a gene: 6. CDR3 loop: CSVGIRDSYNEQFF. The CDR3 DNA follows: TGCAGCGTTGGAATACGGGACAGCTACAATGAGCAGTTCTTC.

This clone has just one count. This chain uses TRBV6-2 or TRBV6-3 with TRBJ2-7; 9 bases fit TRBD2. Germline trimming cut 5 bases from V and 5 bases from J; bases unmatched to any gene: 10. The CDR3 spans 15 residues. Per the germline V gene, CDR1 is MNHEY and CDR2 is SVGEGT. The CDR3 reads CASSKWRGGEDEQYF. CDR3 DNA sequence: TGTGCCAGCAGTAAATGGCGGGGGGGCGAGGACGAGCAGTACTTC.

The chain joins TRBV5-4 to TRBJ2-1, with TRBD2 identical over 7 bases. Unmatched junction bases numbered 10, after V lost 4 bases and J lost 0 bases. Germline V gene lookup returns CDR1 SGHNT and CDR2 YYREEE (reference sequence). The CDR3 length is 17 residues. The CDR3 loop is CASSPRTSPRSYNEQFF. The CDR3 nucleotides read TGTGCCAGCAGCCCCCGGACTAGTCCCCGCTCCTACAATGAGCAGTTCTTC.

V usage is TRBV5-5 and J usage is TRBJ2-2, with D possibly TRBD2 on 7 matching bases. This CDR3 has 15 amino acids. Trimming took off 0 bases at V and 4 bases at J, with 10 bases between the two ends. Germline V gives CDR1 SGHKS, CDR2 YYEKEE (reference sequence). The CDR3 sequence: CASSLGGGPTGELFF. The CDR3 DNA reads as TGTGCCAGCAGCTTGGGCGGGGGCCCCACCGGGGAGCTGTTTTTT.

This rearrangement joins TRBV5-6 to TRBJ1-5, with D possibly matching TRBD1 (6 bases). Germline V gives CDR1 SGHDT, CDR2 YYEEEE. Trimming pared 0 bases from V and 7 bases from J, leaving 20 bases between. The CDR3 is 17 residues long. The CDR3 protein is CASSLGYGQPQGQPQHF. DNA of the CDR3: TGTGCCAGCAGCTTGGGGTACGGACAGCCGCAAGGGCAGCCCCAGCATTTT. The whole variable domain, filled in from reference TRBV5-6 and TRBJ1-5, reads DAGVTQSPTHLIKTRGQQVTLRCSPKSGHDTVSWYQQALGQGPQFIFQYYEEEERQRGNFPDRFSGHQFPNYSSELNVNALLLGDSALYLCASSLGYGQPQGQPQHFGDGTRLSIL.

The CDR3 sequence: CASSQVRNTEAFF. The CDR3 bases are TGCGCCAGCAGCCAAGTGAGGAACACTGAAGCTTTCTTT. J is TRBJ1-1 and V is TRBV4-3, with D hard to call. The CDR3 is 13 amino acids. Trimming removed 1 base at V and 1 base at J, with 4 bases between. Germline V gene data show CDR1 as LGHNA and CDR2 as YSLEER.

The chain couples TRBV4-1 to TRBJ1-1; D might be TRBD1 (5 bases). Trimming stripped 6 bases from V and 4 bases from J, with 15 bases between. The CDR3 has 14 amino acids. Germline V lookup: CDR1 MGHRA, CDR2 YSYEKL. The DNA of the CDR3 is TGCGCCAGCAGACCCCAAGTCGGGGGCACTGAAGCTTTCTTT. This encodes CASRPQVGGTEAFF.

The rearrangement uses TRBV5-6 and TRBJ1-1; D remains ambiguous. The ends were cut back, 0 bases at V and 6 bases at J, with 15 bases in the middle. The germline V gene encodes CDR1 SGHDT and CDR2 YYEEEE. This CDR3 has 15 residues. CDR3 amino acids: CASSLGSRQHAEAFF. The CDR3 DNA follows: TGTGCCAGCAGCTTGGGGTCCAGGCAACACGCTGAAGCTTTCTTT.

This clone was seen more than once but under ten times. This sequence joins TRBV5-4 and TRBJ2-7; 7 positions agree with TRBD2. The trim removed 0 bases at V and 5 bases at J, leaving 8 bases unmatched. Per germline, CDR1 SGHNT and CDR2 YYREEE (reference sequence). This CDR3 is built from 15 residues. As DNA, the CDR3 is TGTGCCAGCAGCTTGGAACTAGCGCGGGGTAACGAGCAGTACTTC. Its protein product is CASSLELARGNEQYF.

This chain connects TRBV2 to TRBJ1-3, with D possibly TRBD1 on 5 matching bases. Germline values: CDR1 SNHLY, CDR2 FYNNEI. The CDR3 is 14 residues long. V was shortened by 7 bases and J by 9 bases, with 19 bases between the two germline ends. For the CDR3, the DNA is TGTGCCAGCACTGTCCAGTCAGGGTCTGGCACCATATATTTT. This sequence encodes CASTVQSGSGTIYF.

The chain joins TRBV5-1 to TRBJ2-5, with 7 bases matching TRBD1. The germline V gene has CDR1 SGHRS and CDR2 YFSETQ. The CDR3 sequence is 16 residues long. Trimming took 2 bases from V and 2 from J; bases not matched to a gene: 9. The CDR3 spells CASSFWTGSGQETQYF. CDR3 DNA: TGCGCCAGCAGCTTTTGGACAGGATCGGGTCAAGAGACCCAGTACTTC. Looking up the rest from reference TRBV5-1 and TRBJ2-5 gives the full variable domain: KAGVTQTPRYLIKTRGQQVTLSCSPISGHRSVSWYQQTPGQGLQFLFEYFSETQRNKGNFPGRFSGRQFSNSRSEMNVSTLELGDSALYLCASSFWTGSGQETQYFGPGTRLLVL.

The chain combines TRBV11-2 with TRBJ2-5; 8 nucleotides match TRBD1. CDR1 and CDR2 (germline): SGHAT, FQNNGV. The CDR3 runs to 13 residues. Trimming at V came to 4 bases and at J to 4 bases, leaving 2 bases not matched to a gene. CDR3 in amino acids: CASSSDRGETQYF. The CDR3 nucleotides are TGTGCCAGCAGCTCCGACAGGGGAGAGACCCAGTACTTC.